This paragraph reports one T cell receptor (beta chain). The target antigen is unknown. Time point reported: healthy volunteer bleed at 2 weeks. Unfractionated whole blood yielded total RNA. This sample stems from a study of human T cells and chemical hapten exposure. Study context: The variation in per-sample TCR yields arose mainly from small differences in pooled library volumes.

Unique molecular identifiers were affixed to discrete cDNA molecules within the library. Authors' methods: A per-sample median of around 88,000 TCRs was observed, with counts ranging from about 20,000 to 750,000. TCRdb redid the calling of the RACE reads with MiXCR, one entry per CDR3 protein. These V and J calls are TCRdb output, not the study's own analysis. The sample yields more than 70,000 distinct CDR3 sequences, roughly 8% seen once. Study results and caveats: Sensitization with DPC brought no change to TCRs above 1 in 1000 in frequency.

Sequences were obtained from whole blood. The sequence was collected from a female donor in good health. Some clones in this sample may be carry-over from other donors' samples.

DNA of the CDR3: TGTGCCAGCAGCTTATTGCCCAGCGGGAACATTCAGTACTTC. It codes for CASSLLPSGNIQYF. The chain has TRBV7-9 and TRBJ2-4; weak D call: TRBD2 (6 bases). Trimming removed 2 bases from V and 7 bases from J, with 12 bases in between. Germline V gives CDR1 SEHNR, CDR2 FQNEAQ (reference sequence). This CDR3 spans 14 amino acids.